The 7 T cell receptor beta chains below come from one sample, sequenced in a study of beta chain features in type 1 diabetes. Study-wide results and limits: Among patients with Type 1 diabetes, TCRB CDR3s were moderately but significantly shorter in every one of the four CD4+ subsets.

Reverse transcribing all isolated RNA meant expressed TCRB transcripts were sequenced. Sequencing used immunoSEQ multiplex PCR; TCRdb keeps in-frame clones, though not all of them. The sample holds roughly 330,000 clones; about 13% are singletons and the top ten take 0.015%. Antigen specificity for these receptors is unknown. Specimen: naive CD4+ T cells from blood. These receptors all come from a woman under 30 with type 1 diabetes.

The V and J genes are TRBV18 and TRBJ2-7; perhaps TRBD1 as D (6 bases). Germline CDR1 reads KGHSH; CDR2 reads LQKENI. V was cut by 2 bases and J by 7 bases, with 15 bases left in between. The CDR3 spans 14 residues. As DNA, the CDR3 is TGTGCCAGCTCACCAAGAGGGGGTCTGGGGGAGCAGTACGTC. It is translated as CASSPRGGLGEQYV.

This clone was counted between two and nine times. V is TRBV9 and J is TRBJ2-3; 12 nucleotides agree with TRBD2. This CDR3 contains 14 residues. Germline values: CDR1 SGDLS, CDR2 YYNGEE. J was trimmed by 10 bases and V by 3 bases; bases with no gene match: 6. For the CDR3, the DNA is TGTGCCAGCAGCGGTGCCGGGACTAGCGGGTCGCAGTATTTT. This encodes CASSGAGTSGSQYF.

A few counts support this clone. The chain is built from TRBV30 and TRBJ2-1, with 10 bases aligning to TRBD2. This CDR3 is 14 amino acids long. V was clipped by 7 bases and J by 15 bases; unmatched bases: 18. In germline, CDR1 is GTSNPN, CDR2 SVGIG (reference sequence). CDR3 loop: CASTLGALAGAWFF. For the CDR3, the DNA is TGTGCCTCCACCCTGGGGGCTCTAGCGGGAGCTTGGTTCTTC.

The chain employs TRBV29-1 and TRBJ2-7; a possible D gene is TRBD1 (6 bases). Germline V gene sequence: CDR1 SQVTM, CDR2 ANQGSEA. The V gene lost 5 bases and the J gene lost 0 bases, with 17 bases spanning the gap. The CDR3 is 15 amino acids. The DNA for the CDR3 is TGCAGCGTTCACCATCAGGGGTATCACTCCTACGAGCAGTACTTC. Translating it yields CSVHHQGYHSYEQYF.

This clone was seen more than once but under ten times. V and J are TRBV28 and TRBJ2-7, with 8 nucleotides matching TRBD1. The CDR3 consists of 14 residues. Germline lookup yields CDR1 MDHEN and CDR2 SYDVKM. The V segment lost 6 bases and the J segment 3 bases; nucleotides outside the gene matches: 7. CDR3 nucleotide sequence: TGTGCCAGCAGGCGGACAGGGACCCACTACGAGCAGTACGTC. Its protein product is CASRRTGTHYEQYV.

The CDR3 spells CASSPGVVGSTDTQYF. The CDR3 DNA reads TGTGCCAGCAGCCCAGGGGTAGTTGGAAGCACAGATACGCAGTATTTT. This chain uses TRBV11-2 with TRBJ2-3; possibly TRBD1 for D (6 bases). This CDR3 contains 16 residues. The V gene lost 5 bases and the J gene lost 0 bases, with 15 bases spanning the gap. Germline V gene data show CDR1 as SGHAT and CDR2 as FQNNGV.

This clone has just a few counts. The chain couples TRBV6-1 to TRBJ2-7; 10 nucleotides agree with TRBD1. CDR3 length: 14 residues. Germline trimming cut 7 bases from V and 3 bases from J; bases unmatched to any gene: 6. From germline, CDR1 is MNHNS and CDR2 SASEGT. CDR3 sequence reads: CASIARTGGYEQYV. The DNA for the CDR3 is TGTGCCAGCATCGCAAGGACAGGGGGCTACGAGCAGTACGTC.